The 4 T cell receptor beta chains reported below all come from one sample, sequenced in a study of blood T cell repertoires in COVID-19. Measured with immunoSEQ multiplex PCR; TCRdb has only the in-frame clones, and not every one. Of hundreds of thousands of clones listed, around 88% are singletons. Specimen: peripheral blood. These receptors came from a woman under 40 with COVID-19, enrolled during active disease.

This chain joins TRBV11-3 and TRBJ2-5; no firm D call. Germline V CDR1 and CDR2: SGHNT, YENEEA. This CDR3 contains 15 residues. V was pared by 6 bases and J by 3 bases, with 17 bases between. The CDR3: CASSSTPTTEETQYF. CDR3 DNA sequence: TGTGCCAGCAGTTCGACCCCCACTACGGAAGAGACCCAGTACTTC.

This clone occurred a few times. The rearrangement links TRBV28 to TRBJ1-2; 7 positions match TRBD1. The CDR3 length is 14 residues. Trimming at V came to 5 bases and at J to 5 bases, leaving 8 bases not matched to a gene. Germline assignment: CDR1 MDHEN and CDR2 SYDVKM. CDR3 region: CASSRPGQRYGYTF. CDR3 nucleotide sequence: TGTGCCAGCAGTCGACCGGGACAGCGATATGGCTACACCTTC.

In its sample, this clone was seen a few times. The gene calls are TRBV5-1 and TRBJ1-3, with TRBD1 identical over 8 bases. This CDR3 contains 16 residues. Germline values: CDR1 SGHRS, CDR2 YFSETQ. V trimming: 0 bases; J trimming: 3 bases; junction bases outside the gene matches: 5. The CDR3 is CASSLGGTGYGNTIYF. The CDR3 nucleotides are TGCGCCAGCAGCTTGGGGGGGACAGGATATGGAAACACCATATATTTT. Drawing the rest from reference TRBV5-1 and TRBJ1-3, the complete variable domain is KAGVTQTPRYLIKTRGQQVTLSCSPISGHRSVSWYQQTPGQGLQFLFEYFSETQRNKGNFPGRFSGRQFSNSRSEMNVSTLELGDSALYLCASSLGGTGYGNTIYFGEGSWLTVV.

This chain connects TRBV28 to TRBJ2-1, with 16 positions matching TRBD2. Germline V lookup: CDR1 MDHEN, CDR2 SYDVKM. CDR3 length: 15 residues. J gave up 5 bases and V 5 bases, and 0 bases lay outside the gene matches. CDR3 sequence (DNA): TGTGCCAGCAGTGGGACTAGCGGGGGGGACAATGAGCAGTTCTTC. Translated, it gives CASSGTSGGDNEQFF.